These 14 T cell receptor beta chains came from one sample sequenced in a study of memory CD4+ T cells and cytomegalovirus serostatus (dated by TCRdb to the late 2010s). A FACSAria II was used to sort memory CD4+ T cells, defined as single viable CD3+CD4+CD8-CD45RO+ cells. The library was prepared using the immunoSEQ multiplex PCR assay. TCRdb carries this immuneACCESS record with in-frame sequences only. Its versions omit some clonotypes, under half of them owing to an unresolved V gene in the studies checked, with the rest unexplained. Within this sample are just over 40,000 clones, with 70% to 80% of them counted one time only. The leading ten clones occupy approximately 0.81% of the sample. Specimen: memory CD4+ T cells from blood. The receptors here all came from an adult in good health and CMV-seronegative.

The rearrangement uses TRBV30 and TRBJ2-5; the match to TRBD2 covers 7 bases. This CDR3 contains 13 residues. V lost 2 bases and J lost 3; bases outside the gene matches: 3. The germline V gene encodes CDR1 GTSNPN and CDR2 SVGIG (reference sequence). The CDR3 here is CAWSRREKETQYF. CDR3 nucleotide sequence: TGTGCCTGGAGTAGGCGGGAGAAAGAGACCCAGTACTTC.

The chain uses TRBV6-6 and TRBJ1-5; D is uncertain. Trimming left V 4 bases short and J 8 bases short, with 15 bases between. This CDR3 is built from 14 residues. CDR1 is MNHNY and CDR2 is SVGAGI in the germline V gene (reference sequence). Here the CDR3 DNA reads TGTGCCAGCAGTTTCGACCGGGGTGGAGAGCCCCAGCATTTT. Translation: CASSFDRGGEPQHF.

V and J are TRBV6-6 and TRBJ1-2; D ambiguous. The V end lost 6 bases, the J end lost 0 bases, and 8 bases lay between the germline ends. The CDR3 length is 13 residues. CDR1 and CDR2 (germline): MNHNY, SVGAGI (reference sequence). The CDR3 sequence is CASSPGTNYGYTF. In DNA form, the CDR3 reads TGTGCCAGCAGCCCCGGGACTAACTATGGCTACACCTTC.

The V and J genes are TRBV6-6 and TRBJ2-7, with no clear D. Germline V lookup: CDR1 MNHNY, CDR2 SVGAGI (reference sequence). V was clipped by 4 bases and J by 6 bases, with 16 bases between them. The CDR3 runs 14 residues. DNA of the CDR3: TGTGCCAGCAGTTGGGGATTACAATATTCCGAGCAGTACTTC. It encodes CASSWGLQYSEQYF.

In this sample, this clone turned up a few times. The V and J genes are TRBV19 and TRBJ2-7, with D maybe TRBD1 (6 bases). This CDR3 contains 13 residues. V lost 7 bases and J 6 bases, leaving 16 bases between the germline ends. From germline, CDR1 is LNHDA and CDR2 SQIVND (reference sequence). CDR3 DNA sequence: TGTGCCAGTACCACGGACAGTTTGGGCGAGCAGTACTTC. Translation gives CASTTDSLGEQYF.

In this sample, this clone turned up a few times. The chain couples TRBV19 to TRBJ1-1, with 10 bases fitting TRBD1. This CDR3 region has 15 residues. The V gene's germline CDR1 is LNHDA and CDR2 SQIVND (reference sequence). Losses at the gene ends were 9 bases for V and 3 bases for J; bases not matched to a gene: 10. In DNA form, the CDR3 reads TGTGCCAGCCGACAGGGGGCACAGGAACACACTGAAGCTTTCTTT. Translating it yields CASRQGAQEHTEAFF.

The J gene is TRBJ2-7, the V gene TRBV19; a possible D gene is TRBD2 (6 bases). V shed 4 bases and J shed 2 bases, with 15 bases lying between them. In germline, CDR1 is LNHDA, CDR2 SQIVND (reference sequence). The CDR3 contains 15 residues. The CDR3 nucleotides are TGTGCCAGTAGTACCTACCGGGACTCTGCCTACGAGCAGTACTTC. Translating it yields CASSTYRDSAYEQYF.

The V and J genes are TRBV9 and TRBJ1-6, with a weak D call TRBD1 (6 bases). The CDR3 loop spans 14 amino acids. The germline gives CDR1 SGDLS, CDR2 YYNGEE. Trimming cost V 6 bases and J 7 bases, with 14 bases left between them. Here the CDR3 reads CASTATGSNSPLHF. The DNA of the CDR3 is TGTGCCAGCACCGCGACAGGTTCCAATTCACCCCTCCACTTT.

The sample holds a few counts of this clone. V and J are TRBV21-1 and TRBJ1-2. TRBV21-1 is tagged as a pseudogene. The CDR3 is 10 amino acids. This chain's CDR3 is CARATYGYTF. As DNA, the CDR3 is TGTGCCAGAGCCACCTATGGCTACACCTTC.

The J gene is TRBJ2-1, the V gene TRBV11-3; TRBD2 is a possible D gene (5 bases). CDR1 SGHNT and CDR2 YENEEA come from the germline V gene. Trimming pared 0 bases from V and 6 bases from J, leaving 12 bases between. This CDR3 contains 15 residues. CDR3 nucleotide sequence: TGTGCCAGCAGCTTAGATCATGGGAGCTTCAATGAGCAGTTCTTC. Its translation is CASSLDHGSFNEQFF. The full variable domain, in which reference TRBV11-3 and TRBJ2-1 provide the parts outside the CDR3, is EAGVVQSPRYKIIEKKQPVAFWCNPISGHNTLYWYLQNLGQGPELLIRYENEEAVDDSQLPKDRFSAERLKGVDSTLKIQPAELGDSAVYLCASSLDHGSFNEQFFGPGTRLTVL.

The rearrangement joins TRBV7-2 to TRBJ1-2, with D maybe TRBD1 (6 bases). The V end lost 5 bases, the J end lost 5 bases, and 21 bases lay between the germline ends. CDR1 and CDR2 (germline): SGHTA, FQGNSA. This CDR3 has 16 amino acids. In nucleotides, the CDR3 is TGTGCCAGCAGCCCCTGGGGGGGGCAGGGTAGATATGGCTACACCTTC. The encoded protein is CASSPWGGQGRYGYTF. Drawing the rest from reference TRBV7-2 and TRBJ1-2, the complete variable domain is GAGVSQSPSNKVTEKGKDVELRCDPISGHTALYWYRQSLGQGLEFLIYFQGNSAPDKSGLPSDRFSAERTGGSVSTLTIQRTQQEDSAVYLCASSPWGGQGRYGYTFGSGTRLTVV.

The chain links TRBV7-9 to TRBJ2-1; D unresolved. The CDR3 length is 13 residues. Germline loops: CDR1 SEHNR, CDR2 FQNEAQ (reference sequence). V was cut by 5 bases and J by 7 bases, with 12 bases left in between. The CDR3 DNA follows: TGTGCCAGCAGCCCATCTGTGGGAAATGAGCAGTTCTTC. Translation gives CASSPSVGNEQFF. The full variable domain, in which reference TRBV7-9 and TRBJ2-1 provide the parts outside the CDR3, is DTGVSQNPRHKITKRGQNVTFRCDPISEHNRLYWYRQTLGQGPEFLTYFQNEAQLEKSRLLSDRFSAERPKGSFSTLEIQRTEQGDSAMYLCASSPSVGNEQFFGPGTRLTVL.

The chain uses TRBV15 and TRBJ2-5; the D gene is possibly TRBD2 (6 bases). Looked up from germline, CDR1 is LNHNV and CDR2 is YYDKDF (reference sequence). This CDR3 comprises 14 residues. V shed 5 bases and J shed 2 bases, with 12 bases lying between them. The CDR3 sequence: CATSRGGEQETQYF. CDR3 sequence (DNA): TGTGCCACCAGCCGGGGCGGGGAGCAAGAGACCCAGTACTTC.

This clone was seen once. V and J are TRBV5-1 and TRBJ2-7, with TRBD1 matching over 10 bases. Losses at the gene ends were 4 bases for V and 7 bases for J; bases not matched to a gene: 8. Germline loops: CDR1 SGHRS, CDR2 YFSETQ. This CDR3 region has 14 residues. The CDR3: CASSPGQGTGEQYF. The CDR3 DNA reads as TGCGCCAGCAGCCCGGGACAGGGGACGGGAGAGCAGTACTTC. The full variable domain, with the rest looked up from reference TRBV5-1 and TRBJ2-7, is KAGVTQTPRYLIKTRGQQVTLSCSPISGHRSVSWYQQTPGQGLQFLFEYFSETQRNKGNFPGRFSGRQFSNSRSEMNVSTLELGDSALYLCASSPGQGTGEQYFGPGTRLTVT.